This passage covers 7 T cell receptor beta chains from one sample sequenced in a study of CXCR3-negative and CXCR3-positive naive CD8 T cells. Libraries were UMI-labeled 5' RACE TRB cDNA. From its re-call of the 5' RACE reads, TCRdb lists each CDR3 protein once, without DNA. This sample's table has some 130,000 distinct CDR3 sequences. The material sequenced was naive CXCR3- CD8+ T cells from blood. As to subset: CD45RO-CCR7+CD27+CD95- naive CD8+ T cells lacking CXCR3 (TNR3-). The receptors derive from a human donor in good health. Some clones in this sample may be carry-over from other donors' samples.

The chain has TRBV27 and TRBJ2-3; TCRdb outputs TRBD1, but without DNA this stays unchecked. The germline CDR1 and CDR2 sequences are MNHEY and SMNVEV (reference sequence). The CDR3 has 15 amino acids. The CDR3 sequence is CASSPGGFFTDTQYF.

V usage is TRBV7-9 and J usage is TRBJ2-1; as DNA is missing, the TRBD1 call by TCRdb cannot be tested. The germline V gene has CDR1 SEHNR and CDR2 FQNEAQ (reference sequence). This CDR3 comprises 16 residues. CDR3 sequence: CASSSAGSTGLDEQFF.

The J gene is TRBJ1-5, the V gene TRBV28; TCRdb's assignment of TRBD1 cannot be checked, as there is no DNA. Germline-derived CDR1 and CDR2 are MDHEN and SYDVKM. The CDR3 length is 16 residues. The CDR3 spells CASSLLGGRLNQPQHF.

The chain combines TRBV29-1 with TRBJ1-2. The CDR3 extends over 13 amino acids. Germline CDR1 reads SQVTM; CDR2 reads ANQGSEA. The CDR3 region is CSVEVASNYGYTF.

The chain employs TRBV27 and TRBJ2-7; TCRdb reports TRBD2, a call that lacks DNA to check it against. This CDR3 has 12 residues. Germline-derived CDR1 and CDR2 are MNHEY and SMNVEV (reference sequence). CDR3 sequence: CASSKSLGEQYF.

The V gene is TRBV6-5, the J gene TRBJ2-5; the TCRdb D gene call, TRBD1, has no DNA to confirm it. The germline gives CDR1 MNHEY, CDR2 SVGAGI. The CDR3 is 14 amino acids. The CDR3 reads CASSPLGGSETQYF.

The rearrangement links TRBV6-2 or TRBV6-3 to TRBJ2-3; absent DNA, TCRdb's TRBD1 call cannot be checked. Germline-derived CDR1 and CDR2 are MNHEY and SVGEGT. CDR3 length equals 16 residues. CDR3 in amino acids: CASSNPLGGRTDTQYF.